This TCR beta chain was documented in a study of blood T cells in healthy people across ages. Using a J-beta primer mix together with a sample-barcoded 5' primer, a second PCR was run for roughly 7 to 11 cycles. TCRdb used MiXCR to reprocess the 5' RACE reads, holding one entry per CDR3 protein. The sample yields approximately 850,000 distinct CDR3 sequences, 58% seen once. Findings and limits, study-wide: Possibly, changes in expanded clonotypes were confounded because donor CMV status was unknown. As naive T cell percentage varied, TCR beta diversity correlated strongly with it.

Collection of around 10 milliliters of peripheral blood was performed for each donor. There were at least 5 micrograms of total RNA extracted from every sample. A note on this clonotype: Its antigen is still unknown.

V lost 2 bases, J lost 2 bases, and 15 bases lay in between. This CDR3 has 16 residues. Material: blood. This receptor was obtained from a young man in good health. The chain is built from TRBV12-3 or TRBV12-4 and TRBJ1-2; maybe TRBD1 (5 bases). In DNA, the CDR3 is TGTGCCAGCAGTTTAAGGGGACTTGTGGAAAACTATGGCTACACCTTC. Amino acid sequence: CASSLRGLVENYGYTF.